Included here is one TCR beta chain sequence, with context. The antigen remains unidentified. TCR beta cDNA libraries included unique molecular identifiers. TCRdb called the PCR reads again in MiXCR, with one record for every CDR3 protein. The table records about 770,000 distinct CDR3 sequences, just over 45% of them present only once. V trimming: 4 bases; J trimming: 8 bases; junction bases outside the gene matches: 12. CDR3 length: 15 residues. The V gene's germline CDR1 is SGHVS and CDR2 FQNEAQ. The data were taken from a study of post-analysis software for immune sequencing data. Study results and caveats: When patients were compared with controls, 4 or 5 TRBV segments were more frequent, TRBV5-6, TRBV5-1 and TRBV20-1 among them.

The V and J genes are TRBV7-8 and TRBJ1-2; TRBD1 matches at 8 bases. Sequencing was carried out using blood. This sequence was found in a girl aged 5-17 years with multiple sclerosis. The CDR3 nucleotides are TGTGCCAGCAGCTCCTCGGCTGGGACAGGTTCCGGCTACACCTTC. Its protein is CASSSSAGTGSGYTF.